This TCR beta chain was sequenced in a study of beta chain features in type 1 diabetes (dated by TCRdb to 2017 to 2018). About the full investigation: No differences in mean age, gender distribution, total cell number or subset yield were found between patients and healthy donors. Across all samples, 107,917,701 sorted cells were examined, and cell number per subset correlated strongly with RNA yield. In the study, TCRB repertoires of sorted circulating CD4+ T cell subsets from recently diagnosed type 1 diabetes patients were compared with those of matched healthy donors. Naive and central memory subsets were obtained from all 30 or so donors, but regulatory and stem cell-like memory subsets were isolated from only 8 patients and roughly eight healthy donors. Beyond this particular receptor, the publication reports: Because small numbers of individuals were included in the HLA sub-analyses, any influence of HLA type on TCRB rearrangement was left unresolved. A moderate but significant shortening of TCRB CDR3 length was observed in type 1 diabetes patients in all four CD4+ subsets. Shorter templates might have been favored by PCR, but patient and control samples were amplified and corrected together, so both groups would have been affected equally by any skew. Because cDNA was sequenced instead of genomic DNA, highly expressing activated cells could be over-represented, though the groups showed no difference in activation or CD3 levels. Fewer insertions and more nucleotide deletions at VDJ recombination sites were observed in patients with type 1 diabetes, implying thymic rearrangement abnormalities. The naive, central memory and regulatory TCRB repertoires appeared to resemble one another more closely among patients than among healthy donors.

The sample holds a few counts of this clone. Its antigen is currently not known. No much larger clone is present one base from it, and per-base qualities are unavailable. The entire isolated RNA was reverse transcribed using the High Capacity cDNA Reverse Transcription Kit, and thus expressed TCRB transcripts were sequenced. Deep immunoSEQ sequencing was applied to naive, central memory and regulatory T cell samples, giving an average of approximately 4 million total reads per sample. Sorted cells were lysed in RLT buffer, and RNA was extracted using DNase-treated RNeasy Micro or Mini kits according to cell number. Each cell subset was processed separately to prevent cross-contamination, with patient and healthy donor samples processed together. The immunoSEQ multiplex PCR was used to amplify TCRB sequences from cDNA, generating 87-bp fragments that spanned the CDR3 region. Amplicons were sequenced on the Illumina HiSeq platform. As for the authors' bioinformatics: PCR bias was corrected computationally using synthetic template baselines, and reads within Hamming distance 2 were collapsed, with unmergeable singletons discarded. By aligning reads against IMGT, V, D and J genes, CDR3 length, and insertions or deletions at six rearrangement sites were assigned. Within each subset, clonotype counts were normalized to sorted cell number, and only after that were true diversity and Gini coefficients computed with the tcR R package. Repertoire sharing was quantified using the overlap coefficient calculated on TCRB nucleotide sequences. TCRdb re-hosts the immuneACCESS table, in-frame sequences only. Its copies lack some clones; in the studies checked, an unresolved V gene accounts for under half of them, and the cause for the rest is not known. The V and J calls and clone size are taken from that table; D and trimming were inferred from the DNA. This sample gives 250,000 to 300,000 clones in total; around 7.8% of them show up just once. The top ten clones comprise more than 0.8% of the sample.

The CDR3 runs 12 residues from the cysteine to the phenylalanine. The entry retains the CDR3 DNA only, 36 bases that are in frame from base 1. CDR1 and CDR2 are drawn from the germline V gene (reference sequence): MNHEY, SMNVEV. V loses 7 bases of germline sequence and J loses 3 bases, and the interval between the two ends is 9 bases. Each donor gave one peripheral blood draw, approximately 100 mL on average, collected into heparinised tubes. A BD FACSAria II was used to sort naive, central memory, regulatory and stem cell-like memory CD4+ T cells with a panel that included CD45RO, CCR7, CD25, CD127, CD95 and CD27. A purity above 98% was achieved for all sorted populations. PBMCs were isolated immediately by Lymphoprep density gradient centrifugation and stained directly without culture. So that batch effects would be minimized, each experiment stained and sorted samples in pairs, pairing one healthy donor with one patient.

This chain joins TRBV27 to TRBJ1-2; a tentative D match to TRBD1 spans 5 bases. The source material was central memory CD4+ T cells from blood. This clonotype was sampled from a young woman in good health. The DNA sequence reads TGTGCCAGCATGGGCAGGGACTATGGCTACACCTTC. Its protein reads: CASMGRDYGYTF.